What follows are 20 T cell receptor beta chains derived from one specimen sequenced in a study of T cell clonotyping in hematopoietic cell transplantation. Method: immunoSEQ multiplex PCR; TCRdb's copy keeps in-frame clones and lacks some. Altogether 7,000 to 10,000 clones are present, 60% to 80% being singletons, with the ten largest covering more than 20%. This specimen consisted of peripheral blood mononuclear cells, obtained 100 days after allogeneic stem cell transplant. These receptors came from a male patient between 55 and 70 years old who had an allogeneic stem cell transplant from an unrelated donor, so the T cells may come from the graft donor. Some clones in this sample may be carry-over from other donors' samples.

V gene TRBV30 combines with J gene TRBJ1-3, with D unclear. Trimming cost V 1 base and J 7 bases, with 5 bases left between them. The V gene's germline CDR1 is GTSNPN and CDR2 SVGIG (reference sequence). This CDR3 is 11 amino acids long. This CDR3 is CAWSDTNTIYF. CDR3 bases: TGTGCCTGGAGTGATACGAACACCATATATTTT.

This chain uses TRBV9 with TRBJ2-1, with a tentative D call TRBD2 (6 bases). This CDR3 spans 16 amino acids. V was shortened by 6 bases and J by 1 base, with 17 bases between the two germline ends. CDR1 and CDR2 (germline): SGDLS, YYNGEE. CDR3 residues: CASNLHGGSSYNEQFF. The CDR3 bases are TGTGCCAGCAACCTTCATGGGGGGTCGTCCTACAATGAGCAGTTCTTC. Full variable domain (rest looked up from reference TRBV9 and TRBJ2-1): DSGVTQTPKHLITATGQRVTLRCSPRSGDLSVYWYQQSLDQGLQFLIQYYNGEERAKGNILERFSAQQFPDLHSELNLSSLELGDSALYFCASNLHGGSSYNEQFFGPGTRLTVL.

The rearrangement uses TRBV7-2 and TRBJ1-5; 8 positions match TRBD1. The V and J ends lost 4 bases and 0 bases, in that order; junction bases with no gene match: 11. Looked up from germline, CDR1 is SGHTA and CDR2 is FQGNSA. The CDR3 runs 18 residues. CDR3 sequence reads: CASSSQGVLAYSNQPQHF. The CDR3 region has the DNA TGTGCCAGCAGCTCACAGGGGGTCTTGGCGTATAGCAATCAGCCCCAGCATTTT.

The chain recombines TRBV6-5 with TRBJ2-7; 8 nucleotides match TRBD1. The germline V gene encodes CDR1 MNHEY and CDR2 SVGAGI. The CDR3 loop spans 14 amino acids. J was trimmed by 2 bases and V by 6 bases; bases with no gene match: 6. The CDR3 spells CASSRTGCAYEQYF. The DNA for the CDR3 is TGTGCCAGCAGCCGGACAGGGTGTGCCTACGAGCAGTACTTC.

The chain carries TRBV5-1 and TRBJ2-3; no clear D. Trimming removed 8 bases from V and 4 bases from J, with 8 bases in between. Per the germline V gene, CDR1 is SGHRS and CDR2 is YFSETQ. CDR3 size: 11 residues. Written as DNA, the CDR3 is TGCGCCAGTAGCCAGGCAGATACGCAGTATTTT. This codes for CASSQADTQYF.

This clone was detected once. The chain is built from TRBV6-5 and TRBJ1-4; D unresolved. Germline V gene sequence: CDR1 MNHEY, CDR2 SVGAGI. Trimming took off 4 bases at V and 0 bases at J, with 9 bases between the two ends. The CDR3 has 15 residues. The CDR3 nucleotides read TGTGCCAGCAGTTTAAGACGGACAACTAATGAAAAACTGTTTTTT. Residues: CASSLRRTTNEKLFF.

The gene calls are TRBV28 and TRBJ1-1; D is perhaps TRBD1 (5 bases). Germline V gene data show CDR1 as MDHEN and CDR2 as SYDVKM. The germline V and J ends were trimmed by 2 bases and 2 bases, with 18 bases remaining between them. The CDR3 contains 17 residues. The CDR3 loop is CASSLTQGLGSNTEAFF. CDR3 in DNA: TGTGCCAGCAGTTTAACCCAGGGCCTCGGGTCCAACACTGAAGCTTTCTTT.

The J gene is TRBJ2-6, the V gene TRBV5-1; D gene uncertain. The CDR3 is 13 residues long. V lost 6 bases and J lost 0, with 4 bases in between. In germline, CDR1 is SGHRS, CDR2 YFSETQ. The CDR3 DNA is TGCGCCAGCAAAGACTCTGGGGCCAACGTCCTGACTTTC. Residues: CASKDSGANVLTF.

The chain uses TRBV27 and TRBJ2-1, with D possibly being TRBD1 or TRBD2 (5 bases each). The V end was cut by 4 bases, the J end by 6 bases, with 31 bases between. CDR3 length: 20 residues. Looked up from germline, CDR1 is MNHEY and CDR2 is SMNVEV (reference sequence). In nucleotides, the CDR3 is TGTGCCAGCAGTTCCGCACATTACCGAATCGGGACCCCGCCGGGCAATGAGCAGTTCTTC. Protein product: CASSSAHYRIGTPPGNEQFF.

CDR3 bases: TGTGCCAGCAGCTTGGAAGAGACGGACTACTATTTAAACTCCTACGAGCAGTACTTC. Translating it yields CASSLEETDYYLNSYEQYF. This chain connects TRBV5-6 to TRBJ2-7; weak D call: TRBD2 (6 bases). The germline CDR1 and CDR2 sequences are SGHDT and YYEEEE. The CDR3 has 19 amino acids. Trimming cost V 0 bases and J 0 bases, with 22 bases left between them.

The V call is TRBV14, the J call TRBJ1-1, with TRBD1 identical over 9 bases. Germline values: CDR1 SGHDN, CDR2 FVKESK. The CDR3 is 13 amino acids. The junction had 7 bases not matched to a gene; V was cut back by 3 bases and J by 11 bases. CDR3 nucleotide sequence: TGTGCCAGCAGCCAGGAGGACAGGGGTGCCGCTTTCTTT. Its translation: CASSQEDRGAAFF.

The chain employs TRBV27 and TRBJ2-7; TRBD2 is a possible D gene (5 bases). Germline V CDR1 and CDR2: MNHEY, SMNVEV (reference sequence). Trimming took 2 bases from V and 1 from J, leaving 12 bases between them. The CDR3 length is 15 residues. CDR3 bases: TGTGCCAGCAGTTTAATTTTGGGAGAGTCCTACGAGCAGTACTTC. Translating it yields CASSLILGESYEQYF.

DNA of the CDR3: TGTGCCAGCAGCTTAACGTCTATGGAAGCGCAGTATTTT. Encoded protein: CASSLTSMEAQYF. This rearrangement joins TRBV11-3 to TRBJ2-3; D is uncertain. The V gene's germline CDR1 is SGHNT and CDR2 YENEEA. The CDR3 extends over 13 amino acids. Trimming cost V 2 bases and J 10 bases, with 13 bases left between them.

The chain is built from TRBV4-1 and TRBJ1-2, with 7 nucleotides matching TRBD1. The germline gives CDR1 MGHRA, CDR2 YSYEKL. J was trimmed by 8 bases and V by 0 bases; bases with no gene match: 15. This CDR3 contains 17 residues. CDR3 amino acids: CASSQDKGIGGARGYTF. CDR3 coding DNA: TGCGCCAGCAGCCAAGATAAGGGCATAGGGGGCGCTAGAGGCTACACCTTC.

This clone was seen a single time. V is TRBV25-1 and J is TRBJ1-1; TRBD1 is a possible D gene (5 bases). CDR3 length: 15 amino acids. V lost 2 bases, J lost 3 bases, and 13 bases lay in between. The germline gives CDR1 MGHDK, CDR2 SYGVNS. The CDR3 loop reads CASSERRGVDTEAFF. DNA for the CDR3: TGTGCCAGCAGTGAACGAAGGGGTGTCGACACTGAAGCTTTCTTT.

The rearrangement uses TRBV6-1 and TRBJ1-2; 7 positions agree with TRBD1. Trimming cost V 3 bases and J 6 bases; bases outside gene matches: 13. From germline, CDR1 is MNHNS and CDR2 SASEGT. The length of the CDR3 is 16 residues. Written as DNA, the CDR3 is TGTGCCAGCAGTGACGAGGGGGCGCTACTACTAGATGGCTACACCTTC. Translating gives CASSDEGALLLDGYTF.

In this sample, this clone turned up a few times. The chain recombines TRBV6-5 with TRBJ1-2, with 7 positions matching TRBD1. V was clipped by 2 bases and J by 10 bases; unmatched bases: 4. Germline V CDR1 and CDR2: MNHEY, SVGAGI. The CDR3 sequence is 12 residues long. The CDR3 protein is CASSYVQGDYTF. In DNA, the CDR3 is TGTGCCAGCAGTTACGTGCAGGGGGACTACACCTTC.

This clone was counted a few times. The chain employs TRBV7-3 and TRBJ1-1; 7 bases fit TRBD1. This CDR3 contains 12 residues. Losses at the gene ends were 2 bases for V and 13 bases for J; bases not matched to a gene: 7. The germline gives CDR1 SGHTA, CDR2 FQGTGA. In DNA form, the CDR3 reads TGTGCCAGCAGCTTAGAACAGGGGAGGGTTTTCTTT. Amino acids: CASSLEQGRVFF.

V gene TRBV7-2 combines with J gene TRBJ1-1; D unclear. The CDR3 has 14 amino acids. The germline V gene has CDR1 SGHTA and CDR2 FQGNSA. Trimming shortened V by 5 bases and J by 10 bases, and 20 bases separated the two germline ends. The CDR3 here is CASSGMGSSLRAFF. CDR3 DNA sequence: TGTGCCAGCAGCGGGATGGGATCTTCCTTACGAGCTTTCTTT.

Remarks on this clone: An end of the junction does not agree with germline; a read error may underlie this. V gene TRBV11-2 combines with J gene TRBJ1-1; 7 bases match TRBD1. Germline CDR1 reads SGHAT; CDR2 reads FQNNGV. The CDR3 consists of 13 residues. The CDR3 region is CASSLDRDTEAFF. The CDR3 bases are TGTGCCAGCAGCCTAGACAGGGACACTGAAGCTTTCTTT.